The clone carrying this TCR beta chain shows up as medium-sized (0.01 to 0.1%) by frequency. Antigen: not known. Per donor there was one draw, yielding a blood sample of around 2.5 ml. Without any T cell sorting, total RNA was isolated from whole blood. This sample is drawn from a study of monozygotic twins with inflammatory bowel disease. The study's findings and limits: A reduction in TCRbeta diversity (inverse Simpson) was seen in IBD patients relative to healthy co-twins.

UMIs that had a 6-nucleotide sample barcode were put in using template switching. TCRdb re-analyzed the 5' RACE reads; it lists each CDR3 protein once, without DNA. Its listing shows approximately 400,000 distinct CDR3 sequences. The sequence was obtained from a human donor with ulcerative colitis or Crohn's disease, or a healthy co-twin of an affected twin (not recorded which). Sample: blood.

CDR3 loop: CASDTGDVRKNEQFF. The genes are TRBV5-1 and TRBJ2-1; the D gene TCRdb calls, TRBD1, cannot be checked with no DNA. This CDR3 spans 15 amino acids. Looked up from germline, CDR1 is SGHRS and CDR2 is YFSETQ.